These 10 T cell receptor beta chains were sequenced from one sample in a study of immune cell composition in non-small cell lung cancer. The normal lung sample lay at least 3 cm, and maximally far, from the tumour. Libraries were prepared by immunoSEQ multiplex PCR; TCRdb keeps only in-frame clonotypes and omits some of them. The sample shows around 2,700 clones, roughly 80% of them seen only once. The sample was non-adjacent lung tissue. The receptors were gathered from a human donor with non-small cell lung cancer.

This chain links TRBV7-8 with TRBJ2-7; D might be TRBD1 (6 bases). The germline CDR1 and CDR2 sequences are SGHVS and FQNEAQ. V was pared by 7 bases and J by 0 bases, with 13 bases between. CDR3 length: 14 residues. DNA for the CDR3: TGTGCCAGCAAAGCGCTAGGGGGCTCCTACGAGCAGTACTTC. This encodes CASKALGGSYEQYF. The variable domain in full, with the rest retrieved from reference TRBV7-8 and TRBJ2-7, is GAGVSQSPRYKVAKRGQDVALRCDPISGHVSLFWYQQALGQGPEFLTYFQNEAQLDKSGLPSDRFFAERPEGSVSTLKIQRTQQEDSAVYLCASKALGGSYEQYFGPGTRLTVT.

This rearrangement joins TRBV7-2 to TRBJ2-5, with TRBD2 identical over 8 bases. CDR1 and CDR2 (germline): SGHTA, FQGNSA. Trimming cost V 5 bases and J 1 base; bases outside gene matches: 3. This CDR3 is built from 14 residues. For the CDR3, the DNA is TGTGCCAGCAGCGCCGGACTAGCCCAAGAGACCCAGTACTTC. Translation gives CASSAGLAQETQYF.

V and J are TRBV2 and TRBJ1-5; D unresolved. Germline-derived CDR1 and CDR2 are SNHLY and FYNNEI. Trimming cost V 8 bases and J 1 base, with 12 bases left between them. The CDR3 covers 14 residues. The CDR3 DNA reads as TGTGCCAGCTTACTACCTGGGAGCAATCAGCCCCAGCATTTT. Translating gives CASLLPGSNQPQHF.

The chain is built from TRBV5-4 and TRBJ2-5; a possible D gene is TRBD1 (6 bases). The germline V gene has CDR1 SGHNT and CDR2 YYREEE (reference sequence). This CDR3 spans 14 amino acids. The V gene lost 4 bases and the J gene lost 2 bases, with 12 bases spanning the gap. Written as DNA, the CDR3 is TGTGCCAGCAGCCAAGGGACACCTCAAGAGACCCAGTACTTC. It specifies CASSQGTPQETQYF.

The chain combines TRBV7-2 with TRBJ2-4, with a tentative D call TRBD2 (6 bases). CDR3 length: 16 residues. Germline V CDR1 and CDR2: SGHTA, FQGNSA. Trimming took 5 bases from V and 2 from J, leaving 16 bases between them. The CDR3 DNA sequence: TGTGCCAGCAGCCCGGGACTGCCTTCGTCCAAAAACATTCAGTACTTC. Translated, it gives CASSPGLPSSKNIQYF.

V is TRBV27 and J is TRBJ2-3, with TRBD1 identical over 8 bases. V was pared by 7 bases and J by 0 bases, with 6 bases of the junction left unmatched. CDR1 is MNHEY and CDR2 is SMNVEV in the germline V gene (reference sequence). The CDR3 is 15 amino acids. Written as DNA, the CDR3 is TGTGCCAGCACCTGGACAGGGCGTAGCACAGATACGCAGTATTTT. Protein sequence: CASTWTGRSTDTQYF.

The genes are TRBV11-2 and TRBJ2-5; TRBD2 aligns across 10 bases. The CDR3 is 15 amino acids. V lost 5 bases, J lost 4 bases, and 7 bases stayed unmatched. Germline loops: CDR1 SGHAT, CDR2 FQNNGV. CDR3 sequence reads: CASSITSGIGETQYF. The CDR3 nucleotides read TGTGCCAGCAGCATAACTAGCGGGATAGGAGAGACCCAGTACTTC. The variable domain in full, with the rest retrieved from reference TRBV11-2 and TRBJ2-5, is EAGVAQSPRYKIIEKRQSVAFWCNPISGHATLYWYQQILGQGPKLLIQFQNNGVVDDSQLPKDRFSAERLKGVDSTLKIQPAKLEDSAVYLCASSITSGIGETQYFGPGTRLLVL.

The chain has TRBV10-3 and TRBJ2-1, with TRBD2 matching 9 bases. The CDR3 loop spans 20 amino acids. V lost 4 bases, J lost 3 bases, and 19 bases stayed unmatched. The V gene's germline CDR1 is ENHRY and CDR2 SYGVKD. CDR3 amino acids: CAISGPRASGKVAVYNEQFF. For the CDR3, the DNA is TGTGCCATCAGTGGCCCCCGGGCTAGCGGGAAAGTTGCGGTCTACAATGAGCAGTTCTTC.

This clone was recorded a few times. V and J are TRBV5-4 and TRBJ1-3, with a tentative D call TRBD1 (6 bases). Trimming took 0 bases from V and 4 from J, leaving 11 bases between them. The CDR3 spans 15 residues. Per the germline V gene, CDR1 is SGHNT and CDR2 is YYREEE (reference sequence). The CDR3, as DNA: TGTGCCAGCAGCTTGGTCGGGGGGCTGGGAAACACCATATATTTT. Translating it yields CASSLVGGLGNTIYF.

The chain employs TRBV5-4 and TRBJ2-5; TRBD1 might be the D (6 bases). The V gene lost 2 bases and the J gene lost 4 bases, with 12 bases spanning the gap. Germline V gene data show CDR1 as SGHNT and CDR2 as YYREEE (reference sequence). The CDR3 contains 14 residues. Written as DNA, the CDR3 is TGTGCCAGCAGCTTAACAGGGCGAGTAGAGACCCAGTACTTC. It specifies CASSLTGRVETQYF.